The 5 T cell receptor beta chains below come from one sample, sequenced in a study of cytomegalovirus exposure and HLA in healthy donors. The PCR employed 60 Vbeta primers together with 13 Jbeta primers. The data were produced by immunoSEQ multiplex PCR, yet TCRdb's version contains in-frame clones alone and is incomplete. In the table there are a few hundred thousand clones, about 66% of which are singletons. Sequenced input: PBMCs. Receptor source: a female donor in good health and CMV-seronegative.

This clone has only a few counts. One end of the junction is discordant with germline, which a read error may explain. CDR3 loop: CASTNGGYGYTF. The CDR3 DNA is TGTGCTAGTACGAACGGCGGCTATGGCTACACCTTC. The chain uses TRBV19 and TRBJ1-2; D is unclear. The germline V gene has CDR1 LNHDA and CDR2 SQIVND (reference sequence). The CDR3 is 12 residues long.

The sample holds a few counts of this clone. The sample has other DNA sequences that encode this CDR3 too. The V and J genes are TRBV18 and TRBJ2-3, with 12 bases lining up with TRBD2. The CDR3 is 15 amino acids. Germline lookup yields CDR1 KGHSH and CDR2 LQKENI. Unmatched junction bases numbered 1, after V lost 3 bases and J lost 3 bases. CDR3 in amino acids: CASSPTSGRTDTQYF. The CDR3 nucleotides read TGTGCCAGCTCACCGACTAGCGGGAGAACAGATACGCAGTATTTT.

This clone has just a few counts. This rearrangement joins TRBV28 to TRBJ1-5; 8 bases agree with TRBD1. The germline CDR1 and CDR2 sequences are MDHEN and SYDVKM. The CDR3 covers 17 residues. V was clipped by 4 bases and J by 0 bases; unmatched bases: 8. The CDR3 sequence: CASSSQGALYSNQPQHF. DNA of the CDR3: TGTGCCAGCAGTTCCCAGGGGGCCCTCTATAGCAATCAGCCCCAGCATTTT.

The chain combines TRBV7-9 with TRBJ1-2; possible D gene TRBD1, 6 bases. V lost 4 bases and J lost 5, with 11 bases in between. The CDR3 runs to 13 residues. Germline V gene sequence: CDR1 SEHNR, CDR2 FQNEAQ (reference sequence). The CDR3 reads CASSSTRGYGYTF. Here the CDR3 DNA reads TGTGCCAGCAGCTCTACCAGGGGTTATGGCTACACCTTC.

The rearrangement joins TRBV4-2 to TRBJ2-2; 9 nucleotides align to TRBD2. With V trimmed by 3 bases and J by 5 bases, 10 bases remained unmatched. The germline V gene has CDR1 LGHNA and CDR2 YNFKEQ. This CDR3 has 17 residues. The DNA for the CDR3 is TGTGCCAGCAGCCAGTCATTAGCGGGAGCGTATACCGGGGAGCTGTTTTTT. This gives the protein CASSQSLAGAYTGELFF.